This TCR beta chain came from a study of cytomegalovirus exposure and HLA in healthy donors. Notes on this clone: The antigen is unknown.

Findings of the study overall: It was reported that the classifier diagnosed cytomegalovirus status with high specificity and sensitivity in both the original and validation cohorts. An analysis done earlier found most TCR beta V segments productive about 87% or about 30% of the time. Further analysis was carried out later, and it showed several of the most significant clusters appearing linked to common viral pathogens.

The primer mix had 60 Vbeta and 13 Jbeta primers. Sequencing used immunoSEQ multiplex PCR; TCRdb keeps in-frame clones, though not all of them. This sample carries about 110,000 clones, 55% to 70% of them seen once, and the ten largest clones take around 2.2%. The source of this sequence is a woman between 25 and 40 years old in good health and CMV-seronegative. The sequenced sample consisted of PBMCs.

The DNA for the CDR3 is TGTGCCAGCAGCCCCGGAGGATCGGCGGGTTTGTATTCACCCCTCCACTTT. This sequence encodes CASSPGGSAGLYSPLHF. V is TRBV9 and J is TRBJ1-6; no clear D gene. This CDR3 spans 17 amino acids. V dropped 4 bases and J dropped 8 bases, with 22 bases sitting between them. From germline, CDR1 is SGDLS and CDR2 YYNGEE.